This is a list of T cell receptor beta chains from one sample in a study of Graves' ophthalmopathy and Graves' hyperthyroidism. TCRdb reanalysed the multiplex PCR reads using MiXCR and keeps one entry per CDR3 protein. Counted here are about 740,000 distinct CDR3 sequences, approximately 40% occurring once; the ten biggest clones make up approximately 46%. What was sequenced was peripheral blood. The receptors shown here come from an adult man with Graves' ophthalmopathy. Each CDR3 is given with its conserved first and last residue. The order of the fields is J gene, clone size, D gene, V gene, CDR3 protein, CDR3 DNA. D genes are given only for firm matches. Clone size is given for some rows only: seen once, a few or many times, or a class if the clone is expanded.

TRBJ2-7,-,TRBD2,TRBV7-8,CASSFGSGVVYEQYF,TGTGCCAGCAGCTTCGGTAGCGGGGTGGTGTACGAGCAGTACTTC
TRBJ1-2,-,-,TRBV25-1,CASSDPQGSSYGYTF,TGTGCCAGCAGTGATCCACAGGGCAGTTCCTATGGCTACACCTTC
TRBJ1-5,few,-,TRBV4-1,CASSQVGSNQPQHF,TGCGCCAGCAGCCAAGTAGGCAGCAATCAGCCCCAGCATTTT
TRBJ2-5,-,-,TRBV20-1,CSAREVGRLKETQYF,TGCAGTGCTAGAGAGGTTGGCAGGCTTAAAGAGACCCAGTACTTC
TRBJ1-2,-,TRBD1,TRBV10-3,CAISDSDRASGGYTF,TGTGCCATCAGTGACTCGGACAGGGCGTCTGGTGGCTACACCTTC
TRBJ1-2,-,-,TRBV13,CAISGTSHGFNYGYTF,TGTGCCATATCGGGGACATCCCACGGATTTAACTATGGCTACACCTTC
TRBJ2-5,-,TRBD2,TRBV9,CASSVDVAGGPGETQYF,TGTGCCAGCAGCGTAGATGTAGCGGGAGGGCCTGGGGAGACCCAGTACTTC
TRBJ1-1,-,-,TRBV11-1,CASSLEAASGAEAFF,TGTGCCAGCAGCTTAGAGGCAGCCTCGGGCGCTGAAGCTTTCTTT
TRBJ2-2,few,TRBD2,TRBV7-9,CASSLTSGRIGELFF,TGTGCCAGCAGCCTCACTAGCGGGAGGATCGGGGAGCTGTTTTTT
TRBJ1-2,many,TRBD1,TRBV7-6,CASRDGTGDGYTF,TGTGCCAGCAGGGACGGGACAGGGGACGGCTACACCTTC
TRBJ2-5,few,TRBD2,TRBV9,CASSVAGGGAETQYF,TGTGCCAGCAGCGTAGCTGGCGGGGGGGCCGAGACCCAGTACTTC
TRBJ1-5,-,TRBD1,TRBV6-2/TRBV6-3,CASRTGQGRDQPQHF,TGTGCCAGCAGAACGGGACAGGGGAGGGATCAGCCCCAGCATTTT
TRBJ1-5,-,-,TRBV28,CASKLGGRSQPQHF,TGTGCCAGCAAGCTGGGGGGGCGAAGTCAGCCCCAGCATTTT
TRBJ1-1,many,-,TRBV20-1,CSARESRLGEAFF,TGCAGTGCTAGGGAATCGAGACTGGGTGAAGCTTTCTTT